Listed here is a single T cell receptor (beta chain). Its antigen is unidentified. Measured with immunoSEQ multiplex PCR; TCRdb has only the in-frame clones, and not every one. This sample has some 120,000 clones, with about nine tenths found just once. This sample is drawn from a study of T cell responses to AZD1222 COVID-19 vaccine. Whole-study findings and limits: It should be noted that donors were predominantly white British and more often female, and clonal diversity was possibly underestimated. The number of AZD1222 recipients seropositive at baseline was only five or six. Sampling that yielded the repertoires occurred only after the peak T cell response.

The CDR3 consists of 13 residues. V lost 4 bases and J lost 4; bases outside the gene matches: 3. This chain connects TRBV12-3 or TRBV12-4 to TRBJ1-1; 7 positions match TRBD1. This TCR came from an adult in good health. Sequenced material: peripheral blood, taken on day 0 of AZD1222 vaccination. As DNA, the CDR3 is TGTGCCAGCAGTTACAGGGGCGGCACTGAAGCTTTCTTT. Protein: CASSYRGGTEAFF.